The subject of this entry is one TCR beta chain. Antigen specificity is unknown. This sample is drawn from a study of cytomegalovirus exposure and HLA in healthy donors. Study outcomes and limitations: In an earlier analysis, in several hundred donors, most V segments appeared productive either ~87% or ~30% of the time. V- and J-gene trimming of TCR beta was linked (in a later analysis) to a missense DCLRE1C variant. Rare TCR sequences dominated, though some public TCRs recurred in many donors.

The PCR contained 60 Vbeta and 13 Jbeta primers. Method: immunoSEQ multiplex PCR; TCRdb's copy keeps in-frame clones and lacks some. The sample records around 170,000 clones, about 65% being singletons. V lost 4 bases and J 5 bases, leaving 5 bases between the germline ends. CDR1 is LNHDA, CDR2 SQIVND, per germline (reference sequence). This CDR3 has 11 amino acids. Sequenced material: PBMCs. The chain is built from TRBV19 and TRBJ1-1; D call uncertain. The clonotype was recovered from a girl between 10 and 17 years old in good health and CMV-seronegative. The CDR3 loop is CASSTSTEAFF. CDR3 nucleotide sequence: TGTGCCAGTAGTACCTCTACTGAAGCTTTCTTT.